The following is a T cell receptor (beta chain) sequence with its context. Patients from Seattle were sampled longitudinally, starting during active infection. This specimen belongs to a study of blood T cell repertoires in COVID-19. On the study more broadly: Samples representing acute and convalescent COVID-19 were sourced from the United States, Italy and Spain. The analysed material was cDNA or gDNA that came from T cells, B-cell-depleted T cells, or PBMCs.

V lost 2 bases and J lost 2, with 3 bases in between. Per the germline V gene, CDR1 is SGDLS and CDR2 is YYNGEE. The CDR3 is 12 amino acids. Original analysis: Amplification of reference gene primers was used by the study to estimate nucleated cell counts. Clones were read by immunoSEQ multiplex PCR, and TCRdb kept only the in-frame ones, dropping some. The DNA was the basis for D and trimming; V, J and clone size are from that table. The sample gives around 260,000 clones, approximately 90% of which show up once; around 2% is in the top ten. The V and J genes are TRBV9 and TRBJ2-3, with no clear D. Input material: peripheral blood. The TCR comes from a woman in her twenties or thirties with COVID-19, enrolled during active disease. Written as DNA, the CDR3 is TGTGCCAGCAGCGTCGTCACAGATACGCAGTATTTT. It is translated as CASSVVTDTQYF.